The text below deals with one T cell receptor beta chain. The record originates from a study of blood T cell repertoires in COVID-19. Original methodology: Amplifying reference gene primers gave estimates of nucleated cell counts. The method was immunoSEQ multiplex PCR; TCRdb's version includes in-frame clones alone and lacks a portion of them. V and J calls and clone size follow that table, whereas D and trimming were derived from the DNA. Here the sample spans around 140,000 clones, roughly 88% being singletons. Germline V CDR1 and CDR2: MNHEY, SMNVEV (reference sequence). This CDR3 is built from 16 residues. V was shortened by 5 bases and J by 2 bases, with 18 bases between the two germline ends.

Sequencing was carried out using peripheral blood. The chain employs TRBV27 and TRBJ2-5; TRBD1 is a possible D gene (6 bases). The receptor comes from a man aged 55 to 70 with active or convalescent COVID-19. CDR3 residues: CASSTLMGAFQETQYF. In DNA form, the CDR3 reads TGTGCCAGCAGTACCCTCATGGGGGCTTTTCAAGAGACCCAGTACTTC.